A single sample gave rise to the 29 T cell receptor beta chains below, sequenced in a study of radiotherapy plus CTLA-4 blockade in lung cancer. TCRdb's table, derived via immunoSEQ multiplex PCR, lists solely in-frame clones and lacks some. The repertoire consists of roughly 130,000 clones, with approximately 90% occurring once and the leading ten covering 6.9%. Sequenced here: peripheral blood, sampled from a patient treated with radiotherapy plus ipilimumab. The receptors stem from a human donor with non-small cell lung cancer that progressed on radiotherapy plus ipilimumab.

This chain links TRBV7-3 with TRBJ2-1; D gene unclear. Trimming shortened V by 1 base and J by 8 bases, and 18 bases separated the two germline ends. This CDR3 is built from 16 residues. CDR1 and CDR2 (germline): SGHTA, FQGTGA. CDR3 residues: CASSLNPLSSGDEQFF. CDR3 sequence (DNA): TGTGCCAGCAGCTTAAACCCCCTCTCGAGTGGGGATGAGCAGTTCTTC. Variable domain in full (rest from reference TRBV7-3 and TRBJ2-1): GAGVSQTPSNKVTEKGKYVELRCDPISGHTALYWYRQSLGQGPEFLIYFQGTGAADDSGLPNDRFFAVRPEGSVSTLKIQRTERGDSAVYLCASSLNPLSSGDEQFFGPGTRLTVL.

The rearrangement joins TRBV2 to TRBJ2-1; D may match TRBD1 or TRBD2 (6 bases each). Germline values: CDR1 SNHLY, CDR2 FYNNEI. V was shortened by 6 bases and J by 7 bases, with 19 bases between the two germline ends. The CDR3 loop spans 15 amino acids. The CDR3 is CASSSRPGGGNEQFF. DNA of the CDR3: TGTGCCAGCAGCTCCAGGCCCGGAGGGGGAAATGAGCAGTTCTTC.

The chain carries TRBV19 and TRBJ2-1, with 10 bases fitting TRBD2. There are 15 residues in the CDR3. Germline CDR1 reads LNHDA; CDR2 reads SQIVND (reference sequence). V dropped 3 bases and J dropped 6; count of bases not matched to a gene: 5. The DNA for the CDR3 is TGTGCCAGTAGTATCGGAGGGACTAGCGTCAATGAGCAGTTCTTC. This translates into CASSIGGTSVNEQFF.

The rearrangement joins TRBV2 to TRBJ2-1, with D perhaps matching TRBD1 or TRBD2 (6 bases each). Germline V gives CDR1 SNHLY, CDR2 FYNNEI. With 7 bases removed from V and 8 bases from J, the gap between germline ends came to 12 bases. CDR3 size: 12 residues. The CDR3 sequence is CASNRRGDEQFF. For the CDR3, the DNA is TGTGCCAGCAACCGTAGGGGGGATGAGCAGTTCTTC.

The chain carries TRBV23-1 and TRBJ1-1, with D uncertain. TRBV23-1 is filed as an ORF, its function uncertain. The germline V and J ends were trimmed by 0 bases and 8 bases, with 10 bases remaining between them. This CDR3 comprises 13 residues. The CDR3 sequence: CASSQSSNVEAFF. DNA of the CDR3: TGCGCCAGCAGTCAATCTTCAAACGTAGAAGCTTTCTTT.

V and J are TRBV7-2 and TRBJ1-2; 11 nucleotides agree with TRBD1. The CDR3 loop spans 15 amino acids. Germline CDR1 SGHTA, CDR2 FQGNSA. With V trimmed by 1 base and J by 8 bases, 6 bases remained unmatched. CDR3 bases: TGTGCCAGCAGCTTAGACCGGACAGGGGGCCGAGGCTACACCTTC. As protein: CASSLDRTGGRGYTF.

The J gene is TRBJ2-2, the V gene TRBV5-1; 12 bases map to TRBD2. CDR1 SGHRS and CDR2 YFSETQ come from the germline V gene. V gave up 2 bases and J gave up 5 bases; unmatched junction bases: 4. The length of the CDR3 is 16 residues. In DNA, the CDR3 is TGCGCCAGCAGCTTTGGACTAGCGGGAAATACCGGGGAGCTGTTTTTT. Translating it yields CASSFGLAGNTGELFF.

The rearrangement uses TRBV29-1 and TRBJ1-1, with 7 bases identical to TRBD1. Germline CDR1 is SQVTM and CDR2 is ANQGSEA. Losses at the gene ends were 6 bases for V and 4 bases for J; bases not matched to a gene: 14. The CDR3 runs 15 residues. CDR3 DNA: TGCAGCGTAAAACCAGACAGGGTGAGACTCACTGAAGCTTTCTTT. It specifies CSVKPDRVRLTEAFF.

This clone was observed once. This chain connects TRBV25-1 to TRBJ1-6; D is possibly TRBD1 (6 bases). The germline V gene has CDR1 MGHDK and CDR2 SYGVNS. The germline V and J ends were trimmed by 2 bases and 5 bases, with 10 bases remaining between them. This CDR3 is built from 15 residues. CDR3 residues: CASSEDDRNNSPLHF. The CDR3 DNA follows: TGTGCCAGCAGTGAAGATGACAGGAATAATTCACCCCTCCACTTT.

The chain recombines TRBV30 with TRBJ2-1; TRBD2 is a possible D gene (5 bases). The V gene's germline CDR1 is GTSNPN and CDR2 SVGIG (reference sequence). V lost 5 bases to trimming and J lost 5 bases, with 19 bases between them. The CDR3 covers 15 residues. This CDR3 reads CAWGSADLHNNEQFF. In nucleotides, the CDR3 is TGTGCCTGGGGTAGCGCGGACTTACATAACAATGAGCAGTTCTTC.

This rearrangement joins TRBV6-5 to TRBJ1-2; 9 bases align to TRBD1. Trimming took 2 bases from V and 6 from J; bases not matched to a gene: 4. Looked up from germline, CDR1 is MNHEY and CDR2 is SVGAGI. This CDR3 is 14 amino acids long. The chain's CDR3 is CASSYRQGGHGYTF. As DNA, the CDR3 is TGTGCCAGCAGTTACCGACAGGGGGGGCATGGCTACACCTTC.

V is TRBV15 and J is TRBJ2-3; D ambiguous. From germline, CDR1 is LNHNV and CDR2 YYDKDF (reference sequence). This CDR3 region has 13 residues. Trimming left V 5 bases short and J 6 bases short, with 12 bases between. CDR3 sequence (DNA): TGTGCCACCAGCGGGTCCCCTTTGGATACGCAGTATTTT. It yields the protein CATSGSPLDTQYF.

V gene TRBV27 combines with J gene TRBJ1-1; the D is unclear. Trimming pared 2 bases from V and 5 bases from J, leaving 9 bases between. The CDR3 has 13 amino acids. In germline, CDR1 is MNHEY, CDR2 SMNVEV (reference sequence). The CDR3 nucleotides read TGTGCCAGCAGTTTACAGAGATGGACTGAAGCTTTCTTT. The encoded protein is CASSLQRWTEAFF.

Comment on this clone: In the same sample, other DNA sequences code for this CDR3. This chain uses TRBV5-1 with TRBJ2-7, with D uncertain. Trimming shortened V by 0 bases and J by 3 bases, and 1 base separated the two germline ends. Germline CDR1 SGHRS, CDR2 YFSETQ. The CDR3 consists of 11 residues. The CDR3: CASSLGYEQYF. The CDR3 DNA follows: TGCGCCAGCAGCTTGGGCTACGAGCAGTACTTC.

V usage is TRBV27 and J usage is TRBJ2-3; 12 bases agree with TRBD1. This CDR3 is 13 amino acids long. CDR1 is MNHEY, CDR2 SMNVEV, per germline (reference sequence). J lost 4 bases, V lost 8 bases, and 1 base had no gene match. In DNA, the CDR3 is TGTGCCAGCGGGACAGGGGGCGCAGATACGCAGTATTTT. This gives the protein CASGTGGADTQYF.

The gene calls are TRBV7-2 and TRBJ1-1; TRBD1 matches at 7 bases. Trimming cost V 6 bases and J 8 bases; bases outside gene matches: 9. Germline lookup yields CDR1 SGHTA and CDR2 FQGNSA. CDR3 size: 13 residues. CDR3 residues: CASRLDRVTEAFF. The CDR3 DNA sequence: TGTGCCAGCAGACTCGACAGGGTCACGGAAGCTTTCTTT.

V usage is TRBV2 and J usage is TRBJ2-3; tentative D call: TRBD2 (5 bases). CDR1 SNHLY and CDR2 FYNNEI come from the germline V gene. The ends were cut back, 7 bases at V and 2 bases at J, with 16 bases in the middle. The CDR3 runs 15 residues. The CDR3 protein is CASTQRPSFTDTQYF. The CDR3 DNA follows: TGTGCCAGCACACAGAGGCCTAGCTTCACAGATACGCAGTATTTT.

In its sample, this clone was seen once. The chain uses TRBV5-1 and TRBJ1-2; the match to TRBD1 covers 9 bases. The CDR3 extends over 18 amino acids. V shed 8 bases and J 3 bases; nucleotides not matched to a gene: 20. Germline CDR1 is SGHRS and CDR2 is YFSETQ. The CDR3 DNA is TGCGCCAGTTCCTCAGGGCTACTACAGGGGGCTGAAGACTATGGCTACACCTTC. The encoded protein is CASSSGLLQGAEDYGYTF.

The chain links TRBV7-2 to TRBJ1-5; possibly TRBD1 for D (6 bases). The CDR3 covers 14 residues. Trimming removed 5 bases from V and 5 bases from J, with 13 bases in between. From germline, CDR1 is SGHTA and CDR2 FQGNSA. CDR3 in amino acids: CASSLIQGHQPQHF. The CDR3 coding sequence is TGTGCCAGCAGCCTTATACAGGGACATCAGCCCCAGCATTTT.

The chain is built from TRBV2 and TRBJ2-1; 10 bases are a match to TRBD2. CDR3 length: 19 residues. With V trimmed by 4 bases and J by 0 bases, 12 bases remained unmatched. Germline CDR1 is SNHLY and CDR2 is FYNNEI. The CDR3 region has the DNA TGTGCCAGCAGTGGACCTGGACTAGCGGCAACTGCCTCCTACAATGAGCAGTTCTTC. Amino acid sequence: CASSGPGLAATASYNEQFF.

The chain carries TRBV4-1 and TRBJ2-6; D gene ambiguous. Germline CDR1 MGHRA, CDR2 YSYEKL. V was pared by 1 base and J by 0 bases, with 7 bases between. The CDR3 is made up of 16 amino acids. The CDR3 sequence: CASSQAILSGANVLTF. In DNA form, the CDR3 reads TGCGCCAGCAGCCAAGCCATACTCTCTGGGGCCAACGTCCTGACTTTC.

The V call is TRBV6-1, the J call TRBJ1-4; possible D gene TRBD1, 5 bases. Trimming cost V 2 bases and J 8 bases, with 21 bases left between them. Germline V gene data show CDR1 as MNHNS and CDR2 as SASEGT. This CDR3 comprises 17 residues. CDR3 in amino acids: CASSESGLAGLGEKLFF. CDR3 nucleotide sequence: TGTGCCAGCAGTGAATCGGGGCTAGCGGGATTAGGGGAAAAACTGTTTTTT.

V is TRBV19 and J is TRBJ2-6, with D possibly matching TRBD1 (6 bases). The CDR3 consists of 16 residues. Germline loops: CDR1 LNHDA, CDR2 SQIVND (reference sequence). Trimming stripped 10 bases from V and 0 bases from J, with 16 bases between. The chain's CDR3 is CATSSLGGSGANVLTF. For the CDR3, the DNA is TGTGCCACCTCGTCGCTAGGGGGCTCTGGGGCCAACGTCCTGACTTTC.

The chain combines TRBV5-1 with TRBJ1-4; D is possibly TRBD1 (5 bases). The CDR3 has 15 residues. Germline V gene lookup returns CDR1 SGHRS and CDR2 YFSETQ. V lost 0 bases to trimming and J lost 7 bases, with 13 bases between them. As DNA, the CDR3 is TGCGCCAGCAGCTTGGAGGGTGGCAGGGCTGAAAAACTGTTTTTT. This gives the protein CASSLEGGRAEKLFF. The full variable domain, rest sourced from reference TRBV5-1 and TRBJ1-4, is KAGVTQTPRYLIKTRGQQVTLSCSPISGHRSVSWYQQTPGQGLQFLFEYFSETQRNKGNFPGRFSGRQFSNSRSEMNVSTLELGDSALYLCASSLEGGRAEKLFFGSGTQLSVL.

The chain carries TRBV30 and TRBJ2-7; D is ambiguous. The length of the CDR3 is 12 residues. The V and J ends lost 0 bases and 2 bases respectively, with 5 bases between them. Germline CDR1 is GTSNPN and CDR2 is SVGIG (reference sequence). DNA of the CDR3: TGTGCCTGGAGTGTAGGCCCCTACGAGCAGTACTTC. This sequence encodes CAWSVGPYEQYF.

A word on this clone: Sequence at one end of the junction differs from germline and may be a read error. This chain joins TRBV6-1 and TRBJ1-5, with a tentative D call TRBD1 (6 bases). CDR3 size: 13 residues. Germline V gene data show CDR1 as MNHNS and CDR2 as SASEGT. CDR3 amino acids: CAISGGADQPQHF. The CDR3 DNA is TGTGCCATCAGTGGGGGGGCCGATCAGCCCCAGCATTTT.

V is TRBV6-5 and J is TRBJ2-2; D not certain. CDR3 length: 14 residues. V lost 8 bases and J lost 6, with 16 bases in between. From germline, CDR1 is MNHEY and CDR2 SVGAGI. In nucleotides, the CDR3 is TGTGCCAGCGCGCTTACAACGAGCTCCGGGGAGCTGTTTTTT. This gives the protein CASALTTSSGELFF.

V is TRBV27 and J is TRBJ2-1; 9 positions agree with TRBD2. The CDR3 is made up of 15 amino acids. Trimming took 5 bases from V and 1 from J; bases not matched to a gene: 3. CDR1 and CDR2 from the germline V gene are MNHEY and SMNVEV (reference sequence). The CDR3 protein is CASSAGGPSYNEQFF. The CDR3 DNA reads TGTGCCAGCAGTGCGGGAGGGCCATCCTACAATGAGCAGTTCTTC.

The rearrangement uses TRBV7-8 and TRBJ1-5; 8 bases match TRBD1. CDR1 SGHVS and CDR2 FQNEAQ come from the germline V gene. The CDR3 is 15 residues long. Trimming at V came to 6 bases and at J to 6 bases, leaving 10 bases not matched to a gene. The CDR3 DNA sequence: TGTGCCAGCAGAAAAGGACAGGGTGGAGGTCAGCCCCAGCATTTT. Protein product: CASRKGQGGGQPQHF.